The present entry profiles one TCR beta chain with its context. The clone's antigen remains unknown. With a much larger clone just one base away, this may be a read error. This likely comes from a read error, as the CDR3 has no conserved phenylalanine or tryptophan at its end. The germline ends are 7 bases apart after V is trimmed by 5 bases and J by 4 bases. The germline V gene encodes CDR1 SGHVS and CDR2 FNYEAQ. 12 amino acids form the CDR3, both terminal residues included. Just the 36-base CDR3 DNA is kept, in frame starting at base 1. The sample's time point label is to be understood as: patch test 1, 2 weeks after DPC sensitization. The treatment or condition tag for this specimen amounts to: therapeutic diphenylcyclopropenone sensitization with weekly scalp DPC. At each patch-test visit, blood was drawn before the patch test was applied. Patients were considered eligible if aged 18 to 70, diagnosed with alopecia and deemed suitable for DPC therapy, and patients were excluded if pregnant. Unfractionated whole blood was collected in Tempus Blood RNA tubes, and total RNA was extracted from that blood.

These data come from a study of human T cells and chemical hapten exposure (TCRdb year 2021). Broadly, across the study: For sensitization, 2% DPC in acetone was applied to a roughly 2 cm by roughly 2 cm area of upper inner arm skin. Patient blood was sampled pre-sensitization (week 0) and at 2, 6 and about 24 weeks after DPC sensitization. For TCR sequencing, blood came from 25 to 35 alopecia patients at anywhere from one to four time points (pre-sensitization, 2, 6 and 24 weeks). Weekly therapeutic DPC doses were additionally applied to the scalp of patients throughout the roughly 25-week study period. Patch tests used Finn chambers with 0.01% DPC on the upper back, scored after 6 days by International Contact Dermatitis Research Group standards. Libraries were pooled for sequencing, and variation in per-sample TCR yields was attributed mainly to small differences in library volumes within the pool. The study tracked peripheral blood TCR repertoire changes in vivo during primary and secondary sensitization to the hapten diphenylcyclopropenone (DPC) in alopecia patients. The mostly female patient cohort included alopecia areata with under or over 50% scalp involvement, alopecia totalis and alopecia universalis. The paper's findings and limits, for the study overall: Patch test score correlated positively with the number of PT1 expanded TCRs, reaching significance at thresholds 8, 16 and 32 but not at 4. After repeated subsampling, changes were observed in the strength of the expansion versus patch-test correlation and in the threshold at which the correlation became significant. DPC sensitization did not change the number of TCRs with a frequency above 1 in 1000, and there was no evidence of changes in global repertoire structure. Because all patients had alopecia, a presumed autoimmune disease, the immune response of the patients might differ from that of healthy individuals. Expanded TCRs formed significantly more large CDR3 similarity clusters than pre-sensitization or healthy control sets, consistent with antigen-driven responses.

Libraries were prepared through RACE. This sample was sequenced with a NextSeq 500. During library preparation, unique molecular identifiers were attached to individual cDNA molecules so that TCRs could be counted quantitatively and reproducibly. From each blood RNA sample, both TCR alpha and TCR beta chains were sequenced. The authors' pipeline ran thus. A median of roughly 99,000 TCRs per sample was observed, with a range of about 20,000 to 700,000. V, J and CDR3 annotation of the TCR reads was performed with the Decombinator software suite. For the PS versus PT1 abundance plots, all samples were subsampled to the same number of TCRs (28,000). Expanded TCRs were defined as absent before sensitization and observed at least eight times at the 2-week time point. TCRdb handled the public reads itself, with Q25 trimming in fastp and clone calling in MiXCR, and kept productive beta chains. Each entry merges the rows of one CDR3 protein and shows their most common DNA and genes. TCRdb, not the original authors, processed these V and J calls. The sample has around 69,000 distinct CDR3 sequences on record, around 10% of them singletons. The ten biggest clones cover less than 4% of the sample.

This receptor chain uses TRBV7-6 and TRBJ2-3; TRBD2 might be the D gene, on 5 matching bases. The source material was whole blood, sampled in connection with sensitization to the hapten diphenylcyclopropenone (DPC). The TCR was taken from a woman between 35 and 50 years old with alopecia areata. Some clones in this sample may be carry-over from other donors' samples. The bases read TGTGCCAGCAGCGTGGAGGCAGATACGCAGTATTAT. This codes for CASSVEADTQYY.